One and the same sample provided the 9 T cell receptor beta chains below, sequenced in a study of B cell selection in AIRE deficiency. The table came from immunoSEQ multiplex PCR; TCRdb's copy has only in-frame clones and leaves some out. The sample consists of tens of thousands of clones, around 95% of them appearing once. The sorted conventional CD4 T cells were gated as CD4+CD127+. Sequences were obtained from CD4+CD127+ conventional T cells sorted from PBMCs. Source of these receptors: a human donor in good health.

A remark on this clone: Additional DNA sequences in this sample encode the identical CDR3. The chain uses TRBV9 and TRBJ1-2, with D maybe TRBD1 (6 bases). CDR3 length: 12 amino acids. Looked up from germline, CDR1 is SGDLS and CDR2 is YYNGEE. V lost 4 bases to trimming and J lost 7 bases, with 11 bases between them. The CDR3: CASSPTGVGYTF. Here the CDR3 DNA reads TGTGCCAGCAGCCCGACAGGTGTTGGCTACACCTTC.

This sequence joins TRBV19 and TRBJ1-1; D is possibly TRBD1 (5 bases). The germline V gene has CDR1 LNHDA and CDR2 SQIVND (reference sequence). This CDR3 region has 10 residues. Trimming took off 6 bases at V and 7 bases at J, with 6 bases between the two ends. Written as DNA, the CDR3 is TGTGCCAGTAGCCAGGGTGAAGCTTTCTTT. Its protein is CASSQGEAFF.

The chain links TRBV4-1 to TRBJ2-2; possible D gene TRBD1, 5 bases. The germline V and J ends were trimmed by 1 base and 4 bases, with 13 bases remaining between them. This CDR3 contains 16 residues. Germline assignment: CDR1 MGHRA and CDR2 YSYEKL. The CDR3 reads CASSQVDMGFTGELFF. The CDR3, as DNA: TGCGCCAGCAGCCAAGTGGACATGGGGTTCACCGGGGAGCTGTTTTTT.

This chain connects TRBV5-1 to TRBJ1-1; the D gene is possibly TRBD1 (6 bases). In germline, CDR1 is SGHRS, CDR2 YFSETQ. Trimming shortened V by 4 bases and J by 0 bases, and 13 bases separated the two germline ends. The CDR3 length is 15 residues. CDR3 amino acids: CASSIGQLLNTEAFF. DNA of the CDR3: TGCGCCAGCAGCATAGGACAGCTCCTGAACACTGAAGCTTTCTTT.

CDR3 sequence: CASSFRGKLFF. The CDR3 DNA reads TGTGCCAGCAGTTTTAGGGGAAAACTGTTTTTT. The rearrangement uses TRBV6-5 and TRBJ1-4, with a weak D call TRBD1 (5 bases). V lost 4 bases, J lost 10 bases, and 7 bases lay in between. Germline assignment: CDR1 MNHEY and CDR2 SVGAGI. The CDR3 has 11 residues.

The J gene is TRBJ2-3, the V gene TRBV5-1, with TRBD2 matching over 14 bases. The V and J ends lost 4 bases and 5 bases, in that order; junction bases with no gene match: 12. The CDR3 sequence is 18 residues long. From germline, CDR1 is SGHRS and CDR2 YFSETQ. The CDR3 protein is CASSHGLAGGLDGDTQYF. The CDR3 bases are TGCGCCAGCAGCCACGGACTAGCGGGAGGTCTTGACGGAGATACGCAGTATTTT.

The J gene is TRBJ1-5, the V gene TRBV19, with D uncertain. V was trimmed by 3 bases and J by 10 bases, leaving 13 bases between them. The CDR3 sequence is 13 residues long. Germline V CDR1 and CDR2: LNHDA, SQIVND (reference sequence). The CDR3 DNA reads TGTGCCAGTAGTATGCTATTGGCTGGCCCCCAGCATTTT. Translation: CASSMLLAGPQHF.

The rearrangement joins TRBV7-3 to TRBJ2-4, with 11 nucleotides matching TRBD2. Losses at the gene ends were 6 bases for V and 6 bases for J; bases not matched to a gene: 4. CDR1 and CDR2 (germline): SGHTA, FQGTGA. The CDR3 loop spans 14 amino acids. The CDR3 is CASSSGLAGNIQYF. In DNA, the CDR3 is TGTGCCAGCAGTTCCGGACTAGCGGGAAACATTCAGTACTTC.

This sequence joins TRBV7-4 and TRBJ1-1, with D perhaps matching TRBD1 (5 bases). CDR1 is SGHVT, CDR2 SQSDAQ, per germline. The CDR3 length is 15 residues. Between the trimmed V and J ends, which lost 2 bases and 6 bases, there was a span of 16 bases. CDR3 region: CASSLWGRGWAEAFF. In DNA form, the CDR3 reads TGTGCCAGCAGCTTATGGGGGAGGGGATGGGCTGAAGCTTTCTTT.